This T cell receptor beta chain was identified during a study of technical replicates of blood from a handful of donors. The germline V and J ends were trimmed by 4 bases and 2 bases, with 13 bases remaining between them. Germline V gene lookup returns CDR1 SGHRS and CDR2 YFSETQ. CDR3 length: 15 amino acids. TCRdb's table, derived via immunoSEQ multiplex PCR, lists solely in-frame clones and lacks some. Of about 68,000 clones listed, about 97% are singletons. This clonotype originated in a human donor in good health. What was sequenced was T cells isolated from PBMCs. The rearrangement links TRBV5-1 to TRBJ2-1; perhaps TRBD1 as D (6 bases). The CDR3 DNA is TGCGCCAGCAGCCTGAGCAGGGGTGCCTACAATGAGCAGTTCTTC. Translation: CASSLSRGAYNEQFF.